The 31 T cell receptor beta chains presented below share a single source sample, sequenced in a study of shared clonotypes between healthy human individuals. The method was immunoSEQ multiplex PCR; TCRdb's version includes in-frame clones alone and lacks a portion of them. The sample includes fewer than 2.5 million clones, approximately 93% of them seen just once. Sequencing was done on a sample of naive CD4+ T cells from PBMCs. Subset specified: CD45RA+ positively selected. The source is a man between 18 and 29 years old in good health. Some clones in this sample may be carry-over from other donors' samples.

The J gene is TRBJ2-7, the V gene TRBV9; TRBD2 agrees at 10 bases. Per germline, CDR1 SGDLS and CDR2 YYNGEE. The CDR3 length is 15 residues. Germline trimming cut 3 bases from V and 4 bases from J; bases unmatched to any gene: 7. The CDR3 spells CASSGGLAGEYEQYF. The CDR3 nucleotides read TGTGCCAGCAGCGGGGGGCTAGCGGGAGAGTACGAGCAGTACTTC.

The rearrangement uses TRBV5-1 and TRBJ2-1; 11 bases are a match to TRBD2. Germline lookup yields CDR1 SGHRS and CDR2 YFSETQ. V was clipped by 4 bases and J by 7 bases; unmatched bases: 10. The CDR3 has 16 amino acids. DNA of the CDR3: TGCGCCAGCAGCGGCTCACCCTCTAGCGGGAGGAATGAGCAGTTCTTC. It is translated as CASSGSPSSGRNEQFF.

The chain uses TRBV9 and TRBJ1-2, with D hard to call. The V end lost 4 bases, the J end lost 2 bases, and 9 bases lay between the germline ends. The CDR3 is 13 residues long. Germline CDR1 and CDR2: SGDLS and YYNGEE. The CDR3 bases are TGTGCCAGCAGCTTTGGAGGGAACTATGGCTACACCTTC. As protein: CASSFGGNYGYTF.

The CDR3 is CASSEGQNGYTF. CDR3 coding DNA: TGCGCCAGCAGCGAGGGACAAAACGGCTACACCTTC. This sequence joins TRBV5-1 and TRBJ1-2, with D tentatively TRBD1 (6 bases). The V end lost 4 bases, the J end lost 8 bases, and 12 bases lay between the germline ends. The CDR3 extends over 12 amino acids. CDR1 and CDR2 from the germline V gene are SGHRS and YFSETQ.

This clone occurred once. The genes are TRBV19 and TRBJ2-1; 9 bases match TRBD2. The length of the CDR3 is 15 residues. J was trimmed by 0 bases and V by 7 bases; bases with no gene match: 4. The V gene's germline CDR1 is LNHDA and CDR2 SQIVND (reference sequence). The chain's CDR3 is CASIMRGGSYNEQFF. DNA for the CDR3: TGTGCCAGTATTATGCGGGGGGGCTCCTACAATGAGCAGTTCTTC.

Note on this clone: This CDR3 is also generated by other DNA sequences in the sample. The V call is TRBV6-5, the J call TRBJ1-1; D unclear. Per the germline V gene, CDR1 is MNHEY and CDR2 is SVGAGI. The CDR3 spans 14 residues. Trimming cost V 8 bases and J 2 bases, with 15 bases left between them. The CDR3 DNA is TGTGCCAGCTCCACCCCGGGTGGTAACACTGAAGCTTTCTTT. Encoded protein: CASSTPGGNTEAFF.

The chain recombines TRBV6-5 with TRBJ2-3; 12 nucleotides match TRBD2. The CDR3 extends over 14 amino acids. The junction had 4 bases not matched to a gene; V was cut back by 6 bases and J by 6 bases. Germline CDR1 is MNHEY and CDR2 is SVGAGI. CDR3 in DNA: TGTGCCAGCAGAAGACTAGCGGGAGCCGATACGCAGTATTTT. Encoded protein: CASRRLAGADTQYF.

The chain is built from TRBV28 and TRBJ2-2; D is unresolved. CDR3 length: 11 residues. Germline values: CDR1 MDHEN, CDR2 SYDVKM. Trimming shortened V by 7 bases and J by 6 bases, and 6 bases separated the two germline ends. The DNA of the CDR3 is TGTGCCAGCATTCGGGCCGGGGAGCTGTTTTTT. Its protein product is CASIRAGELFF.

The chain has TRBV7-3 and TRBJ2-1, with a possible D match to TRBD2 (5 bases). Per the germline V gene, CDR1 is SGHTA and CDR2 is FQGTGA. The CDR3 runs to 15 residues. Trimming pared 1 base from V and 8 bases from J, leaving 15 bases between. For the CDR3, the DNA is TGTGCCAGCAGCTTAATTGGGCACGACGGGGATGAGCAGTTCTTC. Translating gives CASSLIGHDGDEQFF.

The CDR3 nucleotides are TGTGCCAGCAGCTTCGGAAAGAACACTGAAGCTTTCTTT. Protein sequence: CASSFGKNTEAFF. V usage is TRBV11-2 and J usage is TRBJ1-1; the D is unclear. This CDR3 is built from 13 residues. CDR1 is SGHAT, CDR2 FQNNGV, per germline. Trimming removed 3 bases from V and 1 base from J, with 6 bases in between.

CDR3 nucleotides: TGTGCCAGCAGCTTCTCCGGGACTCCAACGAATGAGCAGTTCTTC. The encoded protein is CASSFSGTPTNEQFF. This chain uses TRBV7-3 with TRBJ2-1; weak D call: TRBD2 (6 bases). CDR1 and CDR2 from the germline V gene are SGHTA and FQGTGA. Trimming removed 3 bases from V and 7 bases from J, with 16 bases in between. The CDR3 is 15 amino acids.

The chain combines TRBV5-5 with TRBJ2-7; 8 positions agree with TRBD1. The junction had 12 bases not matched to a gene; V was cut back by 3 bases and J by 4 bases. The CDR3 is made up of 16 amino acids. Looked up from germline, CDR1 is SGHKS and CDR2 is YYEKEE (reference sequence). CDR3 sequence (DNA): TGTGCCAGCAGCTACCAGGGGGCCCCTCCAAAGTACGAGCAGTACTTC. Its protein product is CASSYQGAPPKYEQYF.

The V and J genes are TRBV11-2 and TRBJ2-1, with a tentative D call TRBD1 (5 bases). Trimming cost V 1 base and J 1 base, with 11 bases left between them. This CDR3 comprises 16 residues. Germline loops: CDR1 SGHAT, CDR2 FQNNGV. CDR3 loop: CASSLGLTGSYNEQFF. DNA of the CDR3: TGTGCCAGCAGCTTAGGCTTAACAGGTTCCTACAATGAGCAGTTCTTC. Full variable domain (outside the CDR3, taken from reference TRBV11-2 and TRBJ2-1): EAGVAQSPRYKIIEKRQSVAFWCNPISGHATLYWYQQILGQGPKLLIQFQNNGVVDDSQLPKDRFSAERLKGVDSTLKIQPAKLEDSAVYLCASSLGLTGSYNEQFFGPGTRLTVL.

Here the CDR3 reads CASQDRVNNQPQHF. CDR3 bases: TGTGCCAGCCAGGACAGGGTAAACAATCAGCCCCAGCATTTT. The chain combines TRBV2 with TRBJ1-5; 8 nucleotides match TRBD1. After removal of 8 bases from V and 3 bases from J, the junction contained 6 bases not matched to a gene. From germline, CDR1 is SNHLY and CDR2 FYNNEI. This CDR3 is built from 14 residues.

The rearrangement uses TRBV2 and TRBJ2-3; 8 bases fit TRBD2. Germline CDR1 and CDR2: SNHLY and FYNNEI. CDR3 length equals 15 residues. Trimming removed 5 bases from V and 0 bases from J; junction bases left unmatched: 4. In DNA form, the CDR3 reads TGTGCCAGCAGTCCACTAGCGGCTAGCACAGATACGCAGTATTTT. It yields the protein CASSPLAASTDTQYF.

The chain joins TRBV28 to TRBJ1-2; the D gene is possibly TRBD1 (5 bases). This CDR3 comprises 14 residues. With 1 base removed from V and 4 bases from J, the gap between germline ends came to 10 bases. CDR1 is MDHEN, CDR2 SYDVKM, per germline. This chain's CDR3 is CASSLSGVAYGYTF. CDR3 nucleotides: TGTGCCAGCAGTTTATCGGGGGTAGCCTATGGCTACACCTTC.

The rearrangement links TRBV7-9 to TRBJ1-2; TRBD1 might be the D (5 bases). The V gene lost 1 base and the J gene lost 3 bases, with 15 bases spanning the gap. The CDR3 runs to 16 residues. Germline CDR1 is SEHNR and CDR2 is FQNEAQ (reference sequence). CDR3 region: CASSLGGASGHYGYTF. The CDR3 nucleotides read TGTGCCAGCAGCTTAGGAGGGGCGTCAGGACACTATGGCTACACCTTC.

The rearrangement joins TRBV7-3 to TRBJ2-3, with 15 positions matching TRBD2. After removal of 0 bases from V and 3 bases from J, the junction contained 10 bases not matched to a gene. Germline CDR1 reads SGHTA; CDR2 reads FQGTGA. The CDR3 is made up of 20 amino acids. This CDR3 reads CASSLTSGLAGGLRTDTQYF. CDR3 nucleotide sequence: TGTGCCAGCAGCTTAACATCCGGACTAGCGGGAGGGCTTAGGACAGATACGCAGTATTTT.

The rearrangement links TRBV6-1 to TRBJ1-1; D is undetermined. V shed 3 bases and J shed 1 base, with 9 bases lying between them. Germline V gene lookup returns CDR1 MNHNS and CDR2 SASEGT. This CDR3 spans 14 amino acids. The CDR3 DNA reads TGTGCCAGCAGTGACATCTTCCCGAACACTGAAGCTTTCTTT. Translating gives CASSDIFPNTEAFF.

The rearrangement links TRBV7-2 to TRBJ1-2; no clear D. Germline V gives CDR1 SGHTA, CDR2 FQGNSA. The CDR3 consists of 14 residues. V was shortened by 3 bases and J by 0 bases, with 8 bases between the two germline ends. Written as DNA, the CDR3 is TGTGCCAGCAGCTTCAGGCAATCTAACTATGGCTACACCTTC. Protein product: CASSFRQSNYGYTF.

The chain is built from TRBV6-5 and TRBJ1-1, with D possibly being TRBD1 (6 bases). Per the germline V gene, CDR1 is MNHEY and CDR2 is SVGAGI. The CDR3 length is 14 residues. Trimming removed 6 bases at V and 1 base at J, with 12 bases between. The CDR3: CASRLMDRNTEAFF. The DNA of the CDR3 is TGTGCCAGCAGACTGATGGACAGGAACACTGAAGCTTTCTTT.

The CDR3 is CASRRPGPINYGYTF. CDR3 nucleotides: TGTGCCAGCAGGCGGCCGGGGCCTATTAACTATGGCTACACCTTC. This chain joins TRBV5-4 and TRBJ1-2; weak D call: TRBD1 (5 bases). Germline loops: CDR1 SGHNT, CDR2 YYREEE (reference sequence). The CDR3 is 15 amino acids. V lost 5 bases to trimming and J lost 1 base, with 15 bases between them.

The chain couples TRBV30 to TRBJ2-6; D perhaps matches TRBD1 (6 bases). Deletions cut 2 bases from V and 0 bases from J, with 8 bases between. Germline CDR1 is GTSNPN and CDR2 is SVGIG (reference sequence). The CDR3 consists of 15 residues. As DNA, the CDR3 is TGTGCCTGGAGTAGCAGGGGCTCTGGGGCCAACGTCCTGACTTTC. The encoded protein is CAWSSRGSGANVLTF.

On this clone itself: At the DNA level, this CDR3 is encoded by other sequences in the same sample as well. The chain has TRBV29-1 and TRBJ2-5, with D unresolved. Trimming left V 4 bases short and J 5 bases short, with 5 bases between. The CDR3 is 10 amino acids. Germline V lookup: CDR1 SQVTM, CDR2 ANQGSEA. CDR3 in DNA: TGCAGCGTTGGTCGGGAGACCCAGTACTTC. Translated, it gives CSVGRETQYF.

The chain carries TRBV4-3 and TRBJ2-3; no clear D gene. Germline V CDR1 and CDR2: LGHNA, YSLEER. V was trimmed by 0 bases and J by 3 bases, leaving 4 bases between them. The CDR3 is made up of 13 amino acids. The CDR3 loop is CASSQDMTDTQYF. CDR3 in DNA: TGCGCCAGCAGCCAAGATATGACAGATACGCAGTATTTT.

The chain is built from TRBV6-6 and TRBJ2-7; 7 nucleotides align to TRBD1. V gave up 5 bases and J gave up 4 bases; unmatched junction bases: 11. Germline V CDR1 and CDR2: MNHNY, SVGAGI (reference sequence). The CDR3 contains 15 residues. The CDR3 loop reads CASSQFRDRYYEQYF. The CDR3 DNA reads TGTGCCAGCAGTCAATTCCGGGACAGATATTACGAGCAGTACTTC.

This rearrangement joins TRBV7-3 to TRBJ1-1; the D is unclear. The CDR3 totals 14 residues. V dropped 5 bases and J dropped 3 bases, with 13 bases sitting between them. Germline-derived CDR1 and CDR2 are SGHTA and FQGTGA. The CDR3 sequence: CASSTGETYTEAFF. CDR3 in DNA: TGTGCCAGCAGCACCGGAGAGACGTACACTGAAGCTTTCTTT. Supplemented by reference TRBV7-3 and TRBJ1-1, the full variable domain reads GAGVSQTPSNKVTEKGKYVELRCDPISGHTALYWYRQSLGQGPEFLIYFQGTGAADDSGLPNDRFFAVRPEGSVSTLKIQRTERGDSAVYLCASSTGETYTEAFFGQGTRLTVV.

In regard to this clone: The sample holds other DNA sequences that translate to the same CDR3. The CDR3 reads CASSLVGLYNEQFF. The CDR3 region has the DNA TGTGCCAGCAGCTTAGTGGGATTGTACAATGAGCAGTTCTTC. The V gene is TRBV7-2, the J gene TRBJ2-1; D is uncertain. Germline assignment: CDR1 SGHTA and CDR2 FQGNSA. The germline V and J ends were trimmed by 1 base and 4 bases, with 8 bases remaining between them. The CDR3 length is 14 residues.

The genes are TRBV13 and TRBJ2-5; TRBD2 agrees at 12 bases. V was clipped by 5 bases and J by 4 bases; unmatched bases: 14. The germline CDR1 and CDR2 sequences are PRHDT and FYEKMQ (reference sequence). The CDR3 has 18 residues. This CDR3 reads CASSPTLAGGRRGETQYF. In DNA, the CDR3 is TGTGCCAGCAGCCCGACACTAGCGGGAGGCCGCAGGGGAGAGACCCAGTACTTC.

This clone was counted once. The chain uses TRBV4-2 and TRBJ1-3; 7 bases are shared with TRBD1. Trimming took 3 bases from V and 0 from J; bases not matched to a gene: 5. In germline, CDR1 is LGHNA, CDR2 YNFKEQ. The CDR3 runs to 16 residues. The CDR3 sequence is CASSQGTANSGNTIYF. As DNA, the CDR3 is TGTGCCAGCAGCCAGGGGACAGCAAACTCTGGAAACACCATATATTTT.

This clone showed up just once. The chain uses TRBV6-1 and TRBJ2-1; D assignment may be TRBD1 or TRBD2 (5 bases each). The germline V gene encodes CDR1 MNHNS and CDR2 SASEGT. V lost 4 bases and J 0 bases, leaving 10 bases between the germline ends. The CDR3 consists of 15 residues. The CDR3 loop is CASSGGPNSYNEQFF. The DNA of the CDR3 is TGTGCCAGCAGTGGGGGACCTAACTCCTACAATGAGCAGTTCTTC.